A single TCR beta chain is shown here with its context. The antigen is undetermined. The V end was cut by 2 bases, the J end by 6 bases, with 19 bases between. The CDR3 is 16 amino acids. The germline V gene encodes CDR1 SGDLS and CDR2 YYNGEE. TCRdb reanalysed the reads using MiXCR and keeps one entry per CDR3 protein. Here the sample spans roughly 920,000 distinct CDR3 sequences, around a third being singletons. The record originates from a study of T cell repertoires in cytomegalovirus infection. The chain combines TRBV9 with TRBJ2-3; a possible D gene is TRBD2 (7 bases). The clonotype originates from a human donor in good health (CMV status not recorded). Some clones in this sample may be carry-over from other donors' samples. The input for sequencing was cultured CD8+ T cells from PBMCs, taken from culture after CMV antigen stimulation. The CDR3 protein is CASSVFSGGAFDTQYF. The CDR3 nucleotides read TGTGCCAGCAGCGTGTTTTCGGGGGGCGCGTTCGATACGCAGTATTTT.